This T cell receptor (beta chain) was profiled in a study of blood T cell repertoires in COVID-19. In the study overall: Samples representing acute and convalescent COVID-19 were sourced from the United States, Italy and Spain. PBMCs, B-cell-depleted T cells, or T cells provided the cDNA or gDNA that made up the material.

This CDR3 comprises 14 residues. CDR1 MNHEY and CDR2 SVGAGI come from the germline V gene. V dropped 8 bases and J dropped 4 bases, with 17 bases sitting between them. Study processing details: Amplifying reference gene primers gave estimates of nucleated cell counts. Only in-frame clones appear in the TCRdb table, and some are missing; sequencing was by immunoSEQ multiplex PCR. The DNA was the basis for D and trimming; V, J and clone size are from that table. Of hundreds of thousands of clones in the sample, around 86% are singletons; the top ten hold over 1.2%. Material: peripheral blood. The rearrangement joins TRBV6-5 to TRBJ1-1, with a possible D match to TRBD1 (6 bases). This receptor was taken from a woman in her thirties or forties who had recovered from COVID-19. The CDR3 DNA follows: TGTGCCAGCCGCGGCGGGGGGGCTCTCACTGAAGCTTTCTTT. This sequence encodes CASRGGGALTEAFF.